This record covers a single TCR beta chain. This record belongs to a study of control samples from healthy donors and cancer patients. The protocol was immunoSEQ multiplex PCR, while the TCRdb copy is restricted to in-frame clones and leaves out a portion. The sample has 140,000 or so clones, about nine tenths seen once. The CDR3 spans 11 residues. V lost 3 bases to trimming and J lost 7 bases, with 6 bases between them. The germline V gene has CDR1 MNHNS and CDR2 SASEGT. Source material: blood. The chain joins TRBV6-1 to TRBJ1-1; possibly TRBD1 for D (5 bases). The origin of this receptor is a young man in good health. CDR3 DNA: TGTGCCAGCAGTGAGACAGTTGAAGCTTTCTTT. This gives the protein CASSETVEAFF.